A single T cell receptor (beta chain) is shown here with its context. The clone's antigen remains unknown. No base qualities exist here, and no much larger clone lies one base off it. Genomic DNA was extracted from sorted cells for sequencing of the TCRbeta CDR3 region. The immunoSEQ Assay was used to sequence the TCRbeta CDR3 regions. Imported from immuneACCESS, the table was reduced by TCRdb to in-frame sequences with V and J called. These copies leave out some clones; in studies compared against another copy, an unresolved V gene accounts for under half, and the cause of the remainder is not known. The sample table shows some 97,000 clones, and around 91% are seen once. More than 0.15% of the sample is taken by the ten largest. The trial excluded patients who had a history of autoimmune disease or were on systemic immunosuppression. Peripheral blood for TCR sequencing was collected from all dose cohorts at baseline, on cycle 4 day 1, and on cycle 7 day 1. The samples were drawn from a first-in-human, open-label, multicenter phase I dose-escalation trial of ivuxolimab. Adults with locally advanced or metastatic head and neck squamous cell, hepatocellular, melanoma or renal cell carcinoma were enrolled in the trial. Before TCR sequencing, CD4+ T cells and CD8+ T cells from peripheral blood were sorted into separate populations.

The data belong to a study of OX40 agonist ivuxolimab in advanced cancers. Regarding the complete study: Ivuxolimab, which targeted the costimulatory receptor OX40 (CD134), was an agonistic, fully human IgG2 monoclonal antibody. Of the approximately 53 patients in dose escalation, approximately 20 had hepatocellular carcinoma, some 15 had melanoma, 9 had renal cell carcinoma and 9 had head and neck cancer. Patients were allowed to have had prior anti-PD-1, anti-PD-L1 or anti-CTLA-4 therapy, and around two fifths of the dose-escalation patients had been treated with checkpoint inhibitors. In the dose-escalation cohort, approximately 80% of patients were male, and the mean age was roughly 60 years with a range of roughly 20 to 85. Intravenous ivuxolimab was administered to patients every 2 weeks at six dose levels: 0.01, 0.1, 0.3, 1.5, 3 and 10 mg/kg. The paper reports the monotherapy dose-escalation portion (N of about 54 patients) of the phase I ivuxolimab trial. Partial responses were achieved by three dose-escalation patients, of whom one had hepatocellular carcinoma and two had cutaneous melanoma. The purpose of peripheral TCRbeta sequencing was to test whether ivuxolimab changed TCR sequence diversity and led to clonal T-cell expansion. What the work shows at the level of the full study, not this receptor alone: The antigen specificity of the clonally expanded peripheral T cells was not determined. Low levels of normalized T-cell clonal expansion were also seen in some nonresponding patients. Partial responders in the 0.1-3.0 mg/kg groups had among the lowest normalized peripheral clonal expansion, especially among CD8+ T cells. After ivuxolimab, more expanded clones were found on average in CD8+ T cells than in CD4+ T cells. At doses of 0.1 to 3.0 mg/kg, clonal expansion of both CD4+ and CD8+ blood T cells was observed from baseline to week 6.

V and J are truncated by 6 bases and 1 base respectively, leaving an intervening sequence of 9 bases. Counted from cysteine to phenylalanine, this CDR3 has 13 amino acids. Only CDR3 DNA remains: 39 bases, in frame from the first base. In the germline V gene (reference sequence), CDR1 corresponds to MNHNY and CDR2 to SVGAGI. The input for sequencing was CD4+ or CD8+ T cells sorted from blood, taken in a trial of the OX40 agonist ivuxolimab. The receptor's source is an adult with an advanced solid tumor such as melanoma, head and neck, liver or kidney cancer. The sequence is built from TRBV6-6 and TRBJ1-2; 5 matching bases give a weak D call of TRBD1. The DNA reads as follows: TGTGCCAGCAGGCGCGACAGTAACTATGGCTACACCTTC. Its coded protein is CASRRDSNYGYTF.